The next 23 T cell receptor beta chains were all read from a single sample in a study of cytomegalovirus exposure and HLA in healthy donors. The study ran its PCR with 60 Vbeta and 13 Jbeta primers. Measured with immunoSEQ multiplex PCR; TCRdb has only the in-frame clones, and not every one. The table includes over 150,000 clones, 60% to 85% detected once. Sequencing was performed on PBMCs. These TCRs come from a man in his forties or fifties in good health and CMV-seropositive.

The chain has TRBV27 and TRBJ1-6; D not certain. V was pared by 0 bases and J by 7 bases, with 10 bases between. This CDR3 comprises 15 residues. Germline assignment: CDR1 MNHEY and CDR2 SMNVEV (reference sequence). The CDR3 bases are TGTGCCAGCAGTTTATCGCTAACTCTGAATTCACCCCTCCACTTT. The encoded protein is CASSLSLTLNSPLHF.

The V and J genes are TRBV2 and TRBJ2-3; TRBD2 matches 7 bases. Germline-derived CDR1 and CDR2 are SNHLY and FYNNEI. Trimming cost V 7 bases and J 4 bases; bases outside gene matches: 11. The CDR3 has 15 amino acids. The CDR3 bases are TGTGCCAGCACCCAGGGAGCGGGGCGCGCAGATACGCAGTATTTT. This encodes CASTQGAGRADTQYF.

The rearrangement joins TRBV9 to TRBJ1-1; D remains ambiguous. V gave up 0 bases and J gave up 4 bases, with 10 bases separating them. The CDR3 consists of 14 residues. Germline lookup yields CDR1 SGDLS and CDR2 YYNGEE. The CDR3 sequence is CASSVVSGSTEAFF. The CDR3 nucleotides read TGTGCCAGCAGCGTAGTGAGTGGGAGCACTGAAGCTTTCTTT.

The chain is built from TRBV7-3 and TRBJ1-2; the D gene is possibly TRBD1 (5 bases). V lost 6 bases, J lost 5 bases, and 28 bases lay in between. Germline V gene lookup returns CDR1 SGHTA and CDR2 FQGTGA. This CDR3 contains 18 residues. The CDR3 reads CASSLGPSTGVPGYGYTF. CDR3 bases: TGTGCCAGCAGTCTGGGCCCATCAACAGGAGTTCCCGGGTATGGCTACACCTTC.

V is TRBV10-3 and J is TRBJ1-1; 7 positions match TRBD1. This CDR3 contains 15 residues. Germline V CDR1 and CDR2: ENHRY, SYGVKD. Trimming at V came to 4 bases and at J to 0 bases, leaving 5 bases not matched to a gene. The CDR3 region has the DNA TGTGCCATCAGTGGGGACAGAAACATGAACACTGAAGCTTTCTTT. Its protein product is CAISGDRNMNTEAFF.

A single count supports this clone. CDR3 amino acids: CASSSVPGYTEAFF. The CDR3, as DNA: TGTGCCAGCAGCTCAGTCCCCGGGTACACTGAAGCTTTCTTT. The gene calls are TRBV7-2 and TRBJ1-1; D unclear. V lost 4 bases and J lost 3, with 12 bases in between. The CDR3 is 14 residues long. The germline CDR1 and CDR2 sequences are SGHTA and FQGNSA. Filled out from reference TRBV7-2 and TRBJ1-1, the complete variable domain reads GAGVSQSPSNKVTEKGKDVELRCDPISGHTALYWYRQSLGQGLEFLIYFQGNSAPDKSGLPSDRFSAERTGGSVSTLTIQRTQQEDSAVYLCASSSVPGYTEAFFGQGTRLTVV.

V usage is TRBV7-2 and J usage is TRBJ1-2; 11 nucleotides align to TRBD1. J was trimmed by 4 bases and V by 1 base; bases with no gene match: 5. Germline V gene lookup returns CDR1 SGHTA and CDR2 FQGNSA. The CDR3 is made up of 16 amino acids. The CDR3 is CASSLGGQGGIYGYTF. The CDR3 DNA follows: TGTGCCAGCAGCTTAGGGGGACAGGGGGGTATCTATGGCTACACCTTC.

The chain employs TRBV28 and TRBJ2-1; 8 bases fit TRBD2. Germline-derived CDR1 and CDR2 are MDHEN and SYDVKM. This CDR3 has 18 residues. Losses at the gene ends were 0 bases for V and 0 bases for J; bases not matched to a gene: 7. The CDR3 nucleotides read TGTGCCAGCAGTTTATGGATTCCCGGGACTAGCTCCTACAATGAGCAGTTCTTC. This sequence encodes CASSLWIPGTSSYNEQFF.

This chain's CDR3 is CASSRQGRLYGYTF. In nucleotides, the CDR3 is TGTGCCAGTAGTCGACAGGGCCGACTCTATGGCTACACCTTC. This sequence joins TRBV19 and TRBJ1-2, with TRBD1 identical over 7 bases. The ends lost 5 bases at V and 4 bases at J; junction bases unmatched: 7. Germline V gene sequence: CDR1 LNHDA, CDR2 SQIVND (reference sequence). The CDR3 covers 14 residues.

The rearrangement links TRBV5-1 to TRBJ2-7, with TRBD1 identical over 7 bases. Germline loops: CDR1 SGHRS, CDR2 YFSETQ. After removal of 3 bases from V and 3 bases from J, the junction contained 3 bases not matched to a gene. The CDR3 is 13 residues long. CDR3 DNA sequence: TGCGCCAGCAGCTGGGGACAGTTCTACGAGCAGTACTTC. It codes for CASSWGQFYEQYF.

This chain links TRBV5-1 with TRBJ1-3, with unresolved D. V was trimmed by 0 bases and J by 0 bases, leaving 10 bases between them. The CDR3 runs to 16 residues. CDR1 is SGHRS and CDR2 is YFSETQ in the germline V gene. In nucleotides, the CDR3 is TGCGCCAGCAGCTTGGGTCACGTCAGCTCTGGAAACACCATATATTTT. Protein product: CASSLGHVSSGNTIYF.

This clone turned up a few times. This chain joins TRBV18 and TRBJ2-7, with TRBD2 matching 8 bases. The CDR3 consists of 14 residues. Germline V gene data show CDR1 as KGHSH and CDR2 as LQKENI. Unmatched junction bases numbered 5, after V lost 5 bases and J lost 2 bases. The CDR3 region has the DNA TGTGCCAGCTCAGCGGGGGGCGGGCCCTACGAGCAGTACTTC. Translated: CASSAGGGPYEQYF.

There are a few counts of this clone. This chain uses TRBV5-1 with TRBJ2-1; 9 positions match TRBD2. The CDR3 contains 16 residues. Germline CDR1 SGHRS, CDR2 YFSETQ. V trimming: 3 bases; J trimming: 2 bases; junction bases outside the gene matches: 6. The CDR3 spells CASSSSGAEPYNEQFF. The CDR3 region has the DNA TGCGCCAGCAGCTCTAGCGGGGCGGAACCCTACAATGAGCAGTTCTTC. The whole variable domain, remainder taken from reference TRBV5-1 and TRBJ2-1, is KAGVTQTPRYLIKTRGQQVTLSCSPISGHRSVSWYQQTPGQGLQFLFEYFSETQRNKGNFPGRFSGRQFSNSRSEMNVSTLELGDSALYLCASSSSGAEPYNEQFFGPGTRLTVL.

The chain joins TRBV19 to TRBJ1-2; TRBD1 matches 7 bases. The CDR3 has 12 residues. The germline V gene encodes CDR1 LNHDA and CDR2 SQIVND (reference sequence). The V and J ends lost 6 bases and 6 bases, in that order; junction bases with no gene match: 4. The CDR3 nucleotides are TGTGCCAGTAGGACCCAGGGGGATGGCTACACCTTC. It translates to CASRTQGDGYTF.

In its sample, this clone was seen a few times. The chain recombines TRBV11-3 with TRBJ2-5, with TRBD2 matching over 8 bases. Germline V CDR1 and CDR2: SGHNT, YENEEA. The CDR3 contains 15 residues. J lost 7 bases, V lost 5 bases, and 12 bases had no gene match. The CDR3 DNA follows: TGTGCCAGCAGCCCGGGGGGGGGTGGGTTTGCGACCCAGTACTTC. Amino acids: CASSPGGGGFATQYF.

The rearrangement joins TRBV18 to TRBJ1-5, with 9 bases fitting TRBD1. After removal of 3 bases from V and 7 bases from J, the junction contained 4 bases not matched to a gene. Looked up from germline, CDR1 is KGHSH and CDR2 is LQKENI. The CDR3 is 14 residues long. Here the CDR3 reads CASSPGQGLQPQHF. CDR3 sequence (DNA): TGTGCCAGCTCACCGGGACAGGGTTTGCAGCCCCAGCATTTT.

The chain couples TRBV4-1 to TRBJ1-2, with D perhaps matching TRBD1 (6 bases). CDR3 length equals 16 residues. Looked up from germline, CDR1 is MGHRA and CDR2 is YSYEKL. Trimming shortened V by 0 bases and J by 6 bases, and 17 bases separated the two germline ends. CDR3 amino acids: CASSQERPGVLDGYTF. Written as DNA, the CDR3 is TGCGCCAGCAGCCAAGAACGGCCAGGGGTTCTCGATGGCTACACCTTC.

Only a few counts were recorded for this clone. This rearrangement joins TRBV19 to TRBJ1-4; the D is unclear. The V gene's germline CDR1 is LNHDA and CDR2 SQIVND (reference sequence). The CDR3 runs 15 residues. Trimming pared 5 bases from V and 6 bases from J, leaving 16 bases between. CDR3 bases: TGTGCCAGTAGTCCAATCACGCGCCATTATGAAAAACTGTTTTTT. It codes for CASSPITRHYEKLFF.

This chain links TRBV7-9 with TRBJ2-5; possible D gene TRBD1, 6 bases. The CDR3 runs to 13 residues. Germline CDR1 SEHNR, CDR2 FQNEAQ (reference sequence). Trimming stripped 2 bases from V and 10 bases from J, with 14 bases between. CDR3 DNA: TGTGCCAGCAGCTTATCGGTCAGGGACATCCAGTACTTC. Amino acids: CASSLSVRDIQYF.

This clone showed up just a few times. This chain's CDR3 is CASSLAMTALEAFF. CDR3 bases: TGTGCCAGCAGCTTAGCGATGACAGCCCTTGAAGCTTTCTTT. J is TRBJ1-1 and V is TRBV7-8; possibly TRBD1 for D (5 bases). Germline assignment: CDR1 SGHVS and CDR2 FQNEAQ. The length of the CDR3 is 14 residues. The V end lost 0 bases, the J end lost 7 bases, and 12 bases lay between the germline ends.

This clone was recorded a few times. The V gene is TRBV19, the J gene TRBJ2-2, with 8 bases matching TRBD1. The germline V gene encodes CDR1 LNHDA and CDR2 SQIVND (reference sequence). Losses at the gene ends were 5 bases for V and 2 bases for J; bases not matched to a gene: 10. This CDR3 contains 17 residues. The CDR3 reads CASSFPTGEANTGELFF. Written as DNA, the CDR3 is TGTGCCAGTAGTTTCCCGACAGGGGAAGCTAACACCGGGGAGCTGTTTTTT.

The CDR3 DNA sequence: TGCGCCAGCAGCCCTTCGGACAGGGGCTATAGGAATTCCAATGAGCAGTTCTTC. Its translation: CASSPSDRGYRNSNEQFF. This chain joins TRBV5-1 and TRBJ2-1; 9 bases match TRBD1. After removal of 4 bases from V and 6 bases from J, the junction contained 17 bases not matched to a gene. CDR3 length: 18 amino acids. Germline V CDR1 and CDR2: SGHRS, YFSETQ.

The chain links TRBV5-1 to TRBJ2-7, with 8 bases that match TRBD1. Germline assignment: CDR1 SGHRS and CDR2 YFSETQ. The V and J ends lost 5 bases and 4 bases, in that order; junction bases with no gene match: 14. The CDR3 runs to 16 residues. The CDR3 sequence: CASSPYGTGRPYEQYF. CDR3 nucleotides: TGCGCCAGCAGTCCTTACGGGACAGGAAGGCCTTACGAGCAGTACTTC.